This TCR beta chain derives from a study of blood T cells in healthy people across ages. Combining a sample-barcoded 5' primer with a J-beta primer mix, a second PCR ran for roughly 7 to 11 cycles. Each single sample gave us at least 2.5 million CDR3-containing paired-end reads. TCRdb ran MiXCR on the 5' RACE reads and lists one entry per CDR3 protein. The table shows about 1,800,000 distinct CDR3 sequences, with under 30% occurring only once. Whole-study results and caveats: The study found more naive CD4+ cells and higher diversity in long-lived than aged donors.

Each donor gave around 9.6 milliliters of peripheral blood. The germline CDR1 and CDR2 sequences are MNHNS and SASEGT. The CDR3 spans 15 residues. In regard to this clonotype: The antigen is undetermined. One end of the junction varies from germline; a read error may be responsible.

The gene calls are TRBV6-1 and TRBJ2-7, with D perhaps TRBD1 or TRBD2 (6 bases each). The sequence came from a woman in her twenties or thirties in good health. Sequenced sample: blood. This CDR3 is CASSDGGRFSYEQDF. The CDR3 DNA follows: TGTGCCAGCAGTGATGGGGGGCGCTTCTCCTACGAGCAGGACTTC.